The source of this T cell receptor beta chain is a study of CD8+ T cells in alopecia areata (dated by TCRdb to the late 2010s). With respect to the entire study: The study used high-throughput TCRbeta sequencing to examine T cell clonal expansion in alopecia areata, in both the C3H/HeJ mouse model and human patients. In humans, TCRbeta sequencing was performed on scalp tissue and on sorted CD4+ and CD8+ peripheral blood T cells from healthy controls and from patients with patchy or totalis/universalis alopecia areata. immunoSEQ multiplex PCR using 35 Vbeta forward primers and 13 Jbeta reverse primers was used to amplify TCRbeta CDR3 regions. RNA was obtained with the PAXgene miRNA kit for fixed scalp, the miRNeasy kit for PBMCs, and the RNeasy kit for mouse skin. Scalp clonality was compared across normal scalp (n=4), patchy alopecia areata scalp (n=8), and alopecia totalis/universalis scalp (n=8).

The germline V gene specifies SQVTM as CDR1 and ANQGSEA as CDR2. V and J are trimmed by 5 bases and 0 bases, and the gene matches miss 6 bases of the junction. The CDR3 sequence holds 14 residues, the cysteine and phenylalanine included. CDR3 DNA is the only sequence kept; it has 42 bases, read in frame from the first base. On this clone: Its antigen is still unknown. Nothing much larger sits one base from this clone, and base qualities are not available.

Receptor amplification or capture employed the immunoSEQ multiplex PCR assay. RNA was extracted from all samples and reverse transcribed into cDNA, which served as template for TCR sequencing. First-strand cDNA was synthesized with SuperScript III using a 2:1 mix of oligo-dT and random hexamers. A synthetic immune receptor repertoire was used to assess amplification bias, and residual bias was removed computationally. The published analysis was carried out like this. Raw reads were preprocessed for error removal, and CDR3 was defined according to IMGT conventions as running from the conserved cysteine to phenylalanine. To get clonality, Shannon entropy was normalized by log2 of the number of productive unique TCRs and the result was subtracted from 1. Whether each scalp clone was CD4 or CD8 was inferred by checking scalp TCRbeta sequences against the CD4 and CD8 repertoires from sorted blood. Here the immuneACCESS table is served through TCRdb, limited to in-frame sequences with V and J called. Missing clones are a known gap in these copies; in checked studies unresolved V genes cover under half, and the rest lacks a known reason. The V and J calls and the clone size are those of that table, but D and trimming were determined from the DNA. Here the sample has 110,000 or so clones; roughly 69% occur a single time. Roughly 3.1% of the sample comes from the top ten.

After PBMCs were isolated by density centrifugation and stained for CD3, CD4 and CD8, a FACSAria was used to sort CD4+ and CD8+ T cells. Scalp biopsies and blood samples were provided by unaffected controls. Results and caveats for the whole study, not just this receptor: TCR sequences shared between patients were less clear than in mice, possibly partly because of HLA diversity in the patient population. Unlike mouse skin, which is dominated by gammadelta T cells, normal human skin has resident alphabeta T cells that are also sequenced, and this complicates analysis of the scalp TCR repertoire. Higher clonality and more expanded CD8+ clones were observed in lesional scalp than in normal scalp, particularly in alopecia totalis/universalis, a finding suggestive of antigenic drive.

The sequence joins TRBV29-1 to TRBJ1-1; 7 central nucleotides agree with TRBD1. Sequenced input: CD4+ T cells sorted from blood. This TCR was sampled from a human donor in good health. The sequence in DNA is TGCAGCGTTCACTTACAGGGGATGAACACTGAAGCTTTCTTT. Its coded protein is CSVHLQGMNTEAFF.